This T cell receptor beta chain was retrieved from a study of blood T cell repertoires in COVID-19. Looking at the study overall: The United States, Italy and Spain were the sources of the acute and convalescent COVID-19 samples. Sources were T cells, B-cell-depleted T cells, or PBMCs; the material itself was cDNA or gDNA.

This clone was counted between two and nine times. CDR3 length: 13 residues. Germline V CDR1 and CDR2: ENHRY, SYGVKD. V was shortened by 7 bases and J by 3 bases, with 12 bases between the two germline ends. Original processing notes: How many nucleated cells were present was estimated from reference gene primer amplification. The table came from immunoSEQ multiplex PCR; TCRdb's copy has only in-frame clones and leaves some out. Clone size and the V and J calls come from that table; the DNA yielded D and trimming. This sample has a few hundred thousand clones; approximately 86% occur once, and the top ten carry more than 2.5%.

This TCR was recovered from a man aged 60 to 75 with acute or convalescent COVID-19. Sequencing was performed on peripheral blood. J is TRBJ1-1 and V is TRBV10-3; D is unclear. CDR3 bases: TGTGCCATCACCGTGAGCGGGGACACTGAAGCTTTCTTT. Translating it yields CAITVSGDTEAFF.